Listed here are 29 T cell receptor beta chains from one sample, sequenced in a study of blood T cell repertoires in COVID-19. Profiling relied on immunoSEQ multiplex PCR, and the TCRdb table lists in-frame clones only, not all of them. The sample carries about 280,000 clones, approximately 85% recorded once. The sequenced sample consisted of peripheral blood. The receptors come from a human donor in a cohort sampled during active COVID-19.

V and J are TRBV7-6 and TRBJ2-2, with 7 bases aligning to TRBD2. V lost 0 bases, J lost 5 bases, and 6 bases stayed unmatched. This CDR3 contains 16 residues. Germline CDR1 reads SGHVS; CDR2 reads FNYEAQ. This CDR3 is CASSLAGGSGTGELFF. The CDR3 coding sequence is TGTGCCAGCAGCTTAGCGGGCGGGAGCGGTACCGGGGAGCTGTTTTTT.

The chain uses TRBV7-8 and TRBJ1-5; D is undetermined. V lost 5 bases, J lost 4 bases, and 9 bases lay in between. Germline V gene data show CDR1 as SGHVS and CDR2 as FQNEAQ. CDR3 length: 13 amino acids. DNA for the CDR3: TGTGCCAGCAGCCACTACAATAATCAGCCCCAGCATTTT. It translates to CASSHYNNQPQHF.

The chain employs TRBV6-6 and TRBJ1-1, with D uncertain. CDR1 MNHNY and CDR2 SVGAGI come from the germline V gene (reference sequence). The V gene lost 7 bases and the J gene lost 6 bases, with 15 bases spanning the gap. This CDR3 is 13 amino acids long. The CDR3 nucleotides are TGTGCCAGCAATTGGCAGTTGGGCGCTGAAGCTTTCTTT. Amino acids: CASNWQLGAEAFF.

On this clone itself: An end of the junction does not agree with germline; a read error may underlie this. The rearrangement links TRBV18 to TRBJ2-3; D unresolved. Germline CDR1 KGHSH, CDR2 LQKENI. This CDR3 is built from 15 residues. The CDR3 DNA reads as TGTGCCAGCTCGCCACGATATACTAGCACAGATACGCAGTATTTT. It codes for CASSPRYTSTDTQYF. The variable domain in full, with the rest retrieved from reference TRBV18 and TRBJ2-3, is NAGVMQNPRHLVRRRGQEARLRCSPMKGHSHVYWYRQLPEEGLKFMVYLQKENIIDESGMPKERFSAEFPKEGPSILRIQQVVRGDSAAYFCASSPRYTSTDTQYFGPGTRLTVL.

CDR3 nucleotide sequence: TGTGCCAGCGGTAGAACAGGGGGGCAAGAGACCCAGTACTTC. Translated, it gives CASGRTGGQETQYF. The chain carries TRBV6-6 and TRBJ2-5, with 8 bases matching TRBD1. The CDR3 is made up of 14 amino acids. Germline loops: CDR1 MNHNY, CDR2 SVGAGI (reference sequence). V lost 8 bases and J lost 2; bases outside the gene matches: 7.

This rearrangement joins TRBV7-8 to TRBJ1-1; no firm D call. The V gene's germline CDR1 is SGHVS and CDR2 FQNEAQ. Trimming left V 4 bases short and J 1 base short, with 13 bases between. This CDR3 spans 15 amino acids. The CDR3 reads CASSSLTRQNTEAFF. In nucleotides, the CDR3 is TGTGCCAGCAGCTCATTGACAAGGCAGAACACTGAAGCTTTCTTT.

Only one count was recorded for this clone. The sample holds other DNA sequences that translate to the same CDR3. The J gene is TRBJ2-7, the V gene TRBV7-2; 11 positions agree with TRBD2. Germline CDR1 reads SGHTA; CDR2 reads FQGNSA. The CDR3 covers 14 residues. Trimming cost V 2 bases and J 3 bases; bases outside gene matches: 0. The CDR3, as DNA: TGTGCCAGCAGCTTAACTAGCGGGGGCTACGAGCAGTACTTC. Its protein product is CASSLTSGGYEQYF.

This chain joins TRBV4-1 and TRBJ1-1, with 9 bases aligning to TRBD1. Germline V CDR1 and CDR2: MGHRA, YSYEKL. The junction had 20 bases not matched to a gene; V was cut back by 4 bases and J by 5 bases. The CDR3 totals 19 residues. In DNA form, the CDR3 reads TGCGCCAGCAGCCCGGGACAGGGTAATTTAGTTTTGTTTAGGACTGAAGCTTTCTTT. Residues: CASSPGQGNLVLFRTEAFF.

This chain joins TRBV19 and TRBJ1-4; D is unclear. This CDR3 region has 14 residues. From germline, CDR1 is LNHDA and CDR2 SQIVND (reference sequence). V was cut by 8 bases and J by 2 bases, with 12 bases left in between. CDR3 nucleotides: TGTGCCAGTGGACCATCGGGGACTAATGAAAAACTGTTTTTT. Amino acid sequence: CASGPSGTNEKLFF.

The chain uses TRBV27 and TRBJ1-3, with a tentative D call TRBD1 (6 bases). There are 13 residues in the CDR3. The ends were cut back, 7 bases at V and 1 base at J, with 8 bases in the middle. Germline V CDR1 and CDR2: MNHEY, SMNVEV (reference sequence). CDR3 sequence (DNA): TGTGCCAGCAAGGGGGTTTCTGGAAACACCATATATTTT. Amino acids: CASKGVSGNTIYF.

The chain couples TRBV28 to TRBJ2-5; D is perhaps TRBD1 (6 bases). CDR1 and CDR2 (germline): MDHEN, SYDVKM. The CDR3 contains 13 residues. The ends were cut back, 5 bases at V and 5 bases at J, with 12 bases in the middle. In nucleotides, the CDR3 is TGTGCCAGCAGTCGCCCTAGGGGGGAGACCCAGTACTTC. Its translation: CASSRPRGETQYF.

V usage is TRBV7-9 and J usage is TRBJ2-7; D not certain. Germline CDR1 is SEHNR and CDR2 is FQNEAQ (reference sequence). The length of the CDR3 is 14 residues. The V gene lost 4 bases and the J gene lost 0 bases, with 10 bases spanning the gap. CDR3 DNA sequence: TGTGCCAGCAGCTCCCCTGGGCGCTCCTACGAGCAGTACTTC. The encoded protein is CASSSPGRSYEQYF. Filled out from reference TRBV7-9 and TRBJ2-7, the complete variable domain reads DTGVSQNPRHKITKRGQNVTFRCDPISEHNRLYWYRQTLGQGPEFLTYFQNEAQLEKSRLLSDRFSAERPKGSFSTLEIQRTEQGDSAMYLCASSSPGRSYEQYFGPGTRLTVT.

V usage is TRBV3-1 (or the pseudogene TRBV3-2) and J usage is TRBJ2-2, with D perhaps TRBD1 (5 bases). Trimming pared 3 bases from V and 5 bases from J, leaving 13 bases between. Germline V gene data show CDR1 as LGHDT and CDR2 as YNNKEL (reference sequence). The CDR3 is 15 amino acids. The CDR3 spells CASSHGGRTTGELFF. In nucleotides, the CDR3 is TGTGCCAGCAGCCATGGTGGACGGACAACCGGGGAGCTGTTTTTT.

The chain has TRBV28 and TRBJ1-1; D might be TRBD1 (6 bases). From germline, CDR1 is MDHEN and CDR2 SYDVKM. The CDR3 spans 12 residues. Deletions cut 6 bases from V and 8 bases from J, with 13 bases between. CDR3 sequence (DNA): TGTGCCAGCAGCTTACAGGGAAGGGAAGCTTTCTTT. It yields the protein CASSLQGREAFF.

This clone appeared a single time. V is TRBV7-9 and J is TRBJ2-1, with 9 positions matching TRBD2. The V gene's germline CDR1 is SEHNR and CDR2 FQNEAQ (reference sequence). There are 14 residues in the CDR3. V shed 5 bases, J shed 7 bases, and the junction held 6 bases outside the gene matches. The CDR3 is CASSPSGIGNEQFF. CDR3 DNA: TGTGCCAGCAGCCCTAGCGGGATCGGAAATGAGCAGTTCTTC. The complete variable domain, with remaining parts taken from reference TRBV7-9 and TRBJ2-1, reads DTGVSQNPRHKITKRGQNVTFRCDPISEHNRLYWYRQTLGQGPEFLTYFQNEAQLEKSRLLSDRFSAERPKGSFSTLEIQRTEQGDSAMYLCASSPSGIGNEQFFGPGTRLTVL.

This clone was counted a few times. The CDR3 DNA reads as TGTGCCAGCAGCCTCCAGCGGACTAGCGGGAGTAGCCGCTACGAGCAGTACTTC. Translated, it gives CASSLQRTSGSSRYEQYF. This sequence joins TRBV11-2 and TRBJ2-7; 13 positions match TRBD2. The CDR3 spans 18 residues. Germline trimming cut 5 bases from V and 3 bases from J; bases unmatched to any gene: 13. The germline V gene has CDR1 SGHAT and CDR2 FQNNGV.

The chain employs TRBV2 and TRBJ2-5, with D maybe TRBD2 (6 bases). Germline CDR1 reads SNHLY; CDR2 reads FYNNEI. V was cut by 6 bases and J by 9 bases, with 11 bases left in between. CDR3 length equals 11 residues. The CDR3: CASSPWGAQYF. The CDR3 bases are TGTGCCAGCAGCCCCTGGGGGGCCCAGTACTTC.

This clone has just a few counts. V and J are TRBV2 and TRBJ2-1; 8 bases fit TRBD1. The V gene's germline CDR1 is SNHLY and CDR2 FYNNEI. The CDR3 totals 14 residues. V lost 7 bases, J lost 8 bases, and 10 bases stayed unmatched. This CDR3 reads CASKDRALADEQFF. The CDR3 nucleotides read TGTGCCAGCAAGGACAGGGCGTTGGCTGATGAGCAGTTCTTC.

The rearrangement joins TRBV5-5 to TRBJ2-7; D call uncertain. The V end lost 2 bases, the J end lost 2 bases, and 8 bases lay between the germline ends. The germline V gene has CDR1 SGHKS and CDR2 YYEKEE (reference sequence). The CDR3 totals 13 residues. CDR3 DNA sequence: TGTGCCAGCAGCTTCCCTGGCACCTACGAGCAGTACTTC. Amino acids: CASSFPGTYEQYF.

V usage is TRBV27 and J usage is TRBJ2-7; 8 nucleotides match TRBD2. The V gene end was trimmed by 2 bases and the J gene end by 2 bases; junction bases not matched to a gene: 8. Per germline, CDR1 MNHEY and CDR2 SMNVEV (reference sequence). The CDR3 is made up of 16 amino acids. The CDR3 nucleotides read TGTGCCAGCAGTTTAGGTGGTAGCGGGGCCACCTACGAGCAGTACTTC. It codes for CASSLGGSGATYEQYF.

This chain joins TRBV3-1 (or the pseudogene TRBV3-2) and TRBJ2-3; TRBD2 matches 12 bases. J lost 5 bases, V lost 3 bases, and 3 bases had no gene match. The CDR3 runs to 15 residues. Germline V lookup: CDR1 LGHDT, CDR2 YNNKEL (reference sequence). The CDR3 is CASSQTSGSGDTQYF. The CDR3 nucleotides are TGTGCCAGCAGCCAGACTAGCGGGAGTGGAGATACGCAGTATTTT.

The rearrangement links TRBV7-9 to TRBJ2-3; possibly TRBD2 for D (6 bases). Looked up from germline, CDR1 is SEHNR and CDR2 is FQNEAQ (reference sequence). V lost 4 bases to trimming and J lost 8 bases, with 16 bases between them. The CDR3 is 14 residues long. CDR3 coding DNA: TGTGCCAGCAGCTCCCCGGGACTTCCCGGTACGCAGTATTTT. Its translation: CASSSPGLPGTQYF.

V gene TRBV19 combines with J gene TRBJ1-1; D gene ambiguous. Germline CDR1 LNHDA, CDR2 SQIVND (reference sequence). V was cut by 0 bases and J by 5 bases, with 10 bases left in between. The CDR3 extends over 14 amino acids. CDR3 sequence: CASSIEGRGTEAFF. The CDR3 DNA sequence: TGTGCCAGTAGTATAGAAGGCAGAGGGACTGAAGCTTTCTTT.

The genes are TRBV15 and TRBJ2-3; TRBD2 might be the D (6 bases). Trimming took off 7 bases at V and 5 bases at J, with 13 bases between the two ends. The CDR3 consists of 13 residues. CDR1 LNHNV and CDR2 YYDKDF come from the germline V gene (reference sequence). The CDR3 here is CATKAGTVDTQYF. CDR3 in DNA: TGTGCCACCAAAGCCGGGACTGTAGATACGCAGTATTTT. The variable domain in full, with the rest retrieved from reference TRBV15 and TRBJ2-3, is DAMVIQNPRYQVTQFGKPVTLSCSQTLNHNVMYWYQQKSSQAPKLLFHYYDKDFNNEADTPDNFQSRRPNTSFCFLDIRSPGLGDTAMYLCATKAGTVDTQYFGPGTRLTVL.

The chain has TRBV12-3 or TRBV12-4 and TRBJ2-2; unclear D gene. Trimming took 7 bases from V and 6 from J, leaving 6 bases between them. The CDR3 runs 11 residues. DNA for the CDR3: TGTGCCAGCACCTTATCCGGGGAGCTGTTTTTT. Protein: CASTLSGELFF.

The gene calls are TRBV6-5 and TRBJ2-7; TRBD2 agrees at 8 bases. Germline CDR1 MNHEY, CDR2 SVGAGI. V dropped 4 bases and J dropped 5; count of bases not matched to a gene: 7. This CDR3 region has 14 residues. The CDR3 reads CASSSGTSRHEQYF. The CDR3 DNA is TGTGCCAGCAGTTCCGGGACTAGTAGGCACGAGCAGTACTTC.

The chain links TRBV6-4 to TRBJ2-4; a possible D gene is TRBD1 (5 bases). CDR1 and CDR2 from the germline V gene are MRHNA and SNTAGT. This CDR3 has 18 amino acids. V lost 3 bases and J 1 base, leaving 19 bases between the germline ends. This CDR3 is CASSDGYGGRAAKNIQYF. The CDR3, as DNA: TGTGCCAGCAGTGATGGTTATGGCGGCAGGGCTGCCAAAAACATTCAGTACTTC.

The V gene is TRBV6-5, the J gene TRBJ1-4; D gene unclear. Germline CDR1 reads MNHEY; CDR2 reads SVGAGI. The V end was cut by 3 bases, the J end by 4 bases, with 9 bases between. This CDR3 is 14 amino acids long. For the CDR3, the DNA is TGTGCCAGCAGTTATCGCCTACGTAATGAAAAACTGTTTTTT. This translates into CASSYRLRNEKLFF.

The V and J genes are TRBV25-1 and TRBJ2-5, with 9 bases fitting TRBD1. The V and J ends lost 6 bases and 3 bases, in that order; junction bases with no gene match: 17. CDR1 and CDR2 (germline): MGHDK, SYGVNS. The CDR3 has 18 amino acids. The CDR3 bases are TGTGCCAGCAGCTTCAGGACAGGGGAGGTATGGATGGAAGAGACCCAGTACTTC. Amino acid sequence: CASSFRTGEVWMEETQYF.